A selection of T cell receptor beta chains follows, all from one sample in a study of CD8+ T cells in alopecia areata. Assay used: immunoSEQ multiplex PCR; TCRdb lists only in-frame clones, some missing. The table includes around 200,000 clones, almost 65% detected once. Sequenced material: CD4+ T cells sorted from blood, taken at week 0. These receptors all come from a human donor with alopecia areata. Each CDR3 is given with its conserved first and last residue. A D gene is named only where the DNA matches it firmly. Size is omitted from some rows. Given values are once, few, many or a class for expanded clones.

NA	TRBV5-1	TRBJ2-1	NA	TGCGCCAGCAGCTTGGTGGCCGGCAGCTCCTACAATGAGCAGTTCTTC	CASSLVAGSSYNEQFF
once	TRBV29-1	TRBJ1-1	TRBD1	TGCAGCGTCCGACCCCGCCTTACAACAGGGGAGGGGGTGAACACTGAAGCTTTCTTT	CSVRPRLTTGEGVNTEAFF
NA	TRBV7-2	TRBJ1-1	NA	TGTGCCAGCAGCTTAAAGGCAGGGAACACTGAAGCTTTCTTT	CASSLKAGNTEAFF
NA	TRBV30	TRBJ1-2	TRBD1	TGTGCCTGGAGTTTGGGGCCAGAGGGGGCCGACACCTTC	CAWSLGPEGADTF
once	TRBV7-2	TRBJ2-4	NA	TGTGCCAGCAGCCCTAATTCCCTAGCCAAAAACATTCAGTACTTC	CASSPNSLAKNIQYF
NA	TRBV29-1	TRBJ2-7	NA	TGCAGCGTCGCGGCTTATTCCTACGAGCAGTACTTC	CSVAAYSYEQYF
few	TRBV2	TRBJ2-5	TRBD2	TGTGCCAGCAGGAAACAGACTAGCCTCTCGTGGGAGACCCAGTACTTC	CASRKQTSLSWETQYF
NA	TRBV30	TRBJ2-5	NA	TGTGCCTCAGGGTTCGGGGTCCAAGAGACCCAGTACTTC	CASGFGVQETQYF
NA	TRBV7-9	TRBJ1-2	NA	TGTGCCAGCACCCTAACGAGGGATGGTGGCTACACCTTC	CASTLTRDGGYTF
NA	TRBV20-1	TRBJ1-2	NA	TGCAGTGCTATTGGGTTCGGAATTAACACCTTC	CSAIGFGINTF
NA	TRBV29-1	TRBJ2-3	NA	TGCAGCGTGGACGTGACAAGACTAAGCACAGATACGCAGTATTTT	CSVDVTRLSTDTQYF
NA	TRBV15	TRBJ1-1	NA	TGTCCCACCAGCCGGGACCACGGCACTGAAGCTTTCTTT	CPTSRDHGTEAFF
few	TRBV7-7	TRBJ2-2	NA	TGTGCCAGCAGCCCGACAACGAACACCGGGGAGCTGTTTTTT	CASSPTTNTGELFF
NA	TRBV6-5	TRBJ1-2	NA	TGTGCCAGCAGTGACAACAGGATGGGCTATGGCTACACCTTC	CASSDNRMGYGYTF
few	TRBV25-1	TRBJ1-1	NA	TGTGCCAGCAGTGATCACACTGAAGCTTTCTTT	CASSDHTEAFF
NA	TRBV30	TRBJ2-6	NA	TGTGCCTGGAGTCGACGGGCCTCTGGGGCCAACGTCCTGACTTTC	CAWSRRASGANVLTF
NA	TRBV5-6	TRBJ1-1	NA	TGTGCCAGCAATATAGGTCAGAGGAACACTGAAGCTTTCTTT	CASNIGQRNTEAFF
once	TRBV29-1	TRBJ1-2	NA	TGCAGCGCCCGATGGGGCAGGGGCTATGGCTACACCTTC	CSARWGRGYGYTF
NA	TRBV5-1	TRBJ1-5	NA	TGCGCCAGCAGCTTGGGGCTAGGGGCGGGTCAGCCCCAGCATTTT	CASSLGLGAGQPQHF
NA	TRBV6-5	TRBJ2-2	NA	TGTGCCAGCAGTTACGTCACCGGGGAGCTGTTTTTT	CASSYVTGELFF